This TCR beta chain was recorded in a study of blood T cells in healthy people across ages. Study-level findings and limits: There were more naive CD4+ cells and higher diversity in long-lived donors than in aged donors. Those diversity estimates obtained from one million T cells were thought to be underestimates. Strong correlation existed between TCR beta diversity and naive T cell percentage.

This CDR3 has 12 residues. Looked up from germline, CDR1 is GTSNPN and CDR2 is SVGIG (reference sequence). Trimming cost V 7 bases and J 0 bases, with 6 bases left between them. There are a few counts of this clonotype. The antigen is unknown. The authors ran a second PCR of about 6 to 12 cycles using a sample-barcoded 5' primer and a J-beta primer mix. In TCRdb, the 5' RACE reads were re-called with MiXCR into one record per CDR3 protein. The table has around 1,500,000 distinct CDR3 sequences, over 25% seen once; the top ten hold over 7%. The TCR was taken from a woman between 25 and 40 years old in good health. V and J are TRBV30 and TRBJ1-4; D gene ambiguous. The sample taken for sequencing was blood. The CDR3: CAYLTTNEKLFF. For the CDR3, the DNA is TGTGCCTACCTGACAACTAATGAAAAACTGTTTTTT.